These T cell receptor beta chains were read from a single sample in a study of early T cells in non-severe SARS-CoV-2 infection. TCRdb reprocessed the 5' RACE reads with MiXCR, giving one entry per CDR3 protein. The sample contains tens of thousands of distinct CDR3 sequences, 9% of which appear only once. The sample taken for sequencing was whole blood. The receptors originated from an adult who was a healthcare worker with PCR-confirmed SARS-CoV-2 infection or an uninfected control (not recorded which). Both conserved end residues are trimmed from each CDR3. The size entry is marked missing in some rows and otherwise reads once, few, many or a size class.

abundance: many
j_gene: TRBJ2-2
v_gene: TRBV19
CDR3aa: ASSLRTSSNTGELF

abundance: many
j_gene: TRBJ1-5
v_gene: TRBV12-3/TRBV12-4
CDR3aa: ASHRGSDQPQH

abundance: -
j_gene: TRBJ1-1
v_gene: TRBV6-5
CDR3aa: ASSRGEDTEAF

abundance: many
j_gene: TRBJ2-1
v_gene: TRBV7-6
CDR3aa: ASSFSSGENEQF

abundance: -
j_gene: TRBJ1-2
v_gene: TRBV29-1
CDR3aa: SVSITGNLYGYT

abundance: many
j_gene: TRBJ2-2
v_gene: TRBV24-1
CDR3aa: ATSDFNTGELF

abundance: many
j_gene: TRBJ2-7
v_gene: TRBV4-2
CDR3aa: ASSHDGTDPTYEQY

abundance: -
j_gene: TRBJ1-6
v_gene: TRBV4-2
CDR3aa: ASSYTGGRDSPLH

abundance: many
j_gene: TRBJ2-7
v_gene: TRBV11-3
CDR3aa: ASSFGSPGDYEQY

abundance: many
j_gene: TRBJ1-1
v_gene: TRBV10-2
CDR3aa: ASSTGGITEAF

abundance: many
j_gene: TRBJ1-1
v_gene: TRBV29-1
CDR3aa: SVEPGQGREAF

abundance: many
j_gene: TRBJ2-1
v_gene: TRBV29-1
CDR3aa: SVTLAGGYNEQF

abundance: -
j_gene: TRBJ1-1
v_gene: TRBV20-1
CDR3aa: SAQIPGPQLGTEAF

abundance: many
j_gene: TRBJ2-7
v_gene: TRBV6-2/TRBV6-3
CDR3aa: ASRRGTGGYYEQY

abundance: many
j_gene: TRBJ1-6
v_gene: TRBV10-3
CDR3aa: AIWQGSGSPLH

abundance: many
j_gene: TRBJ2-2
v_gene: TRBV4-1
CDR3aa: ASSPRTTTGELF

abundance: many
j_gene: TRBJ1-1
v_gene: TRBV7-9
CDR3aa: ASSPYRINTEAF

abundance: -
j_gene: TRBJ2-3
v_gene: TRBV6-5
CDR3aa: ASNEGRITDTQY

abundance: many
j_gene: TRBJ2-2
v_gene: TRBV12-3/TRBV12-4
CDR3aa: ASSLGQGVHTGELF

abundance: many
j_gene: TRBJ2-7
v_gene: TRBV29-1
CDR3aa: SVETSGTYEQY